This TCR beta chain was obtained from a study of blood T cells in healthy people across ages. This clonotype was detected many times. Combining a sample-barcoded 5' primer with a J-beta primer mix, a second PCR ran for about 6 to 12 cycles. A 12-random-nucleotide template-switch adaptor tagged each cDNA molecule. Each single sample gave us at least 2.5 million CDR3-containing paired-end reads. Using its own MiXCR run on the 5' RACE reads, TCRdb lists one record per CDR3 protein. The table includes approximately 960,000 distinct CDR3 sequences, 25% to 30% detected once. CDR3 size: 17 residues. V dropped 5 bases and J dropped 5 bases, with 25 bases sitting between them. These same data were also listed under a study on T cells of mothers and their children. That investigation notes: Donation was provided by three healthy Caucasian mothers along with their six children. Thymic selection shapes TCR recombination output similarly in related and unrelated pairs.

This TCR came from a woman aged 35 to 49 in good health. The rearrangement uses TRBV12-3 or TRBV12-4 and TRBJ2-7; TRBD2 is a possible D gene (5 bases). Sequencing used blood. This chain's CDR3 is CASSLYPELGNNHEQYF. CDR3 DNA: TGTGCCAGCAGTCTGTACCCAGAACTAGGTAACAATCACGAGCAGTACTTC.